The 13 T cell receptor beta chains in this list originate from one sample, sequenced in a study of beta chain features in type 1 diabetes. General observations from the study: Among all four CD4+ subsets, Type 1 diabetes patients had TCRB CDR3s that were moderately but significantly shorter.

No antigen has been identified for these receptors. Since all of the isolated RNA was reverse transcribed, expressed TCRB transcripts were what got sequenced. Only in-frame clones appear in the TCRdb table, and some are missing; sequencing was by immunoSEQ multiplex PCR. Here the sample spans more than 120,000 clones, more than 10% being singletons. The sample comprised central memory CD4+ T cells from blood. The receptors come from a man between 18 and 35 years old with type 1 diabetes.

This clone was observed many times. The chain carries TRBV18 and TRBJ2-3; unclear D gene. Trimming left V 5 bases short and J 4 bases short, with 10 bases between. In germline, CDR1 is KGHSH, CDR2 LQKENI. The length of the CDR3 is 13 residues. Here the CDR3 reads CASSTSVADTQYF. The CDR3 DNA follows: TGTGCCAGCTCAACCTCGGTAGCAGATACGCAGTATTTT.

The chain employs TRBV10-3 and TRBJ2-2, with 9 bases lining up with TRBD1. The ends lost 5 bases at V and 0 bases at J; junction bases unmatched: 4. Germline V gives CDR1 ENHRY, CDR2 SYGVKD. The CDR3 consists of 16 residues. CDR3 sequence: CAISPRDRANTGELFF. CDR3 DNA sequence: TGTGCCATCAGTCCCCGGGACAGGGCGAACACCGGGGAGCTGTTTTTT.

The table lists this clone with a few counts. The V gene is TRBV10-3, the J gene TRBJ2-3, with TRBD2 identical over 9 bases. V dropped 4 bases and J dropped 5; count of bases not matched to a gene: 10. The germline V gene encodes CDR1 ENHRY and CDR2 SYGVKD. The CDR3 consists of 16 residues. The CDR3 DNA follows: TGTGCCATCAGTGGACTTAGCGGGGGCGCGGGAGATACGCAGTATTTT. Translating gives CAISGLSGGAGDTQYF.

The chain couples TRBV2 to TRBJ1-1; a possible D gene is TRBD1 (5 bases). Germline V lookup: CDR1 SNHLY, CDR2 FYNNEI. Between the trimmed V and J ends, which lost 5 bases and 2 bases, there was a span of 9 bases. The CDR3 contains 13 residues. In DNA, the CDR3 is TGTGCCAGCAGTTACACAGGTAACACTGAAGCTTTCTTT. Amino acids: CASSYTGNTEAFF.

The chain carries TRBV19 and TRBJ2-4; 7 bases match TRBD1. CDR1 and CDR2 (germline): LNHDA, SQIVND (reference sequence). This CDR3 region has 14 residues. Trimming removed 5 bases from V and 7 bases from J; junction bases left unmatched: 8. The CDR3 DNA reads TGTGCCAGTAGTGCAAAAAGCAGGGGGAACATTCAGTACTTC. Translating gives CASSAKSRGNIQYF.

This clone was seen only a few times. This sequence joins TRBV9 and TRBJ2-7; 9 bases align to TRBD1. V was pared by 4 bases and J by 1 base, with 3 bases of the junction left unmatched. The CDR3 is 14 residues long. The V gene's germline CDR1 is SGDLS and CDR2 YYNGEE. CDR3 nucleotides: TGTGCCAGCAGCATCGGGACAGGGTCCTACGAGCAGTACTTC. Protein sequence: CASSIGTGSYEQYF.

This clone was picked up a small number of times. The CDR3 loop reads CASSFAQGGQETQYF. In DNA form, the CDR3 reads TGTGCCAGCAGCTTTGCCCAGGGGGGGCAAGAGACCCAGTACTTC. The genes are TRBV5-6 and TRBJ2-5, with D perhaps matching TRBD1 or TRBD2 (7 bases each). Germline CDR1 reads SGHDT; CDR2 reads YYEEEE. Trimming shortened V by 2 bases and J by 2 bases, and 13 bases separated the two germline ends. This CDR3 is built from 15 residues.

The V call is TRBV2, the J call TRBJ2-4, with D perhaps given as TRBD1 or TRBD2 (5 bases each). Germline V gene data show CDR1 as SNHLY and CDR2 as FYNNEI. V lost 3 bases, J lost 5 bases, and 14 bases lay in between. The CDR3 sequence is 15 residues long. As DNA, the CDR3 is TGTGCCAGCAGTGAGCAGGGACGGACCCAAAACATTCAGTACTTC. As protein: CASSEQGRTQNIQYF.

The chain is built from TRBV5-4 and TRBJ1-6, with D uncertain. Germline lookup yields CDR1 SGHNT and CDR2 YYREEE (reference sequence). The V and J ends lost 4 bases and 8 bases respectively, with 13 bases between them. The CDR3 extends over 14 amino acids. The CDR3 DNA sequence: TGTGCCAGCAGCCCCGGACGGGAGGATTCACCCCTCCACTTT. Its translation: CASSPGREDSPLHF.

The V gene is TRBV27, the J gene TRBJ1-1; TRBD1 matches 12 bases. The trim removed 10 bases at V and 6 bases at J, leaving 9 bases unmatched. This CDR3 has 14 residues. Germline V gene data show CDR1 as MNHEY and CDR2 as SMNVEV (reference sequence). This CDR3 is CATGDRGPESEAFF. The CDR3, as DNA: TGTGCCACCGGGGACAGGGGGCCCGAGTCTGAAGCTTTCTTT.

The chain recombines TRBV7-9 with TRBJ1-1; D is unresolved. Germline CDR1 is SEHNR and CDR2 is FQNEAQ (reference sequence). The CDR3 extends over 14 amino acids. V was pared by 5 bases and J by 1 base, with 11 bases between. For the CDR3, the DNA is TGTGCCAGCAGCCCCGAGTGGGAGAACACTGAAGCTTTCTTT. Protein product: CASSPEWENTEAFF.

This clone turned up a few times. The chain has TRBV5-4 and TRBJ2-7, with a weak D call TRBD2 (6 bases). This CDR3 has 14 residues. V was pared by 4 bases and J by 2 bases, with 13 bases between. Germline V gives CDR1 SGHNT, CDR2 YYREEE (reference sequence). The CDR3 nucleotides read TGTGCCAGCAGCCCGGCGGGGACCGCCTACGAGCAGTACTTC. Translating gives CASSPAGTAYEQYF.

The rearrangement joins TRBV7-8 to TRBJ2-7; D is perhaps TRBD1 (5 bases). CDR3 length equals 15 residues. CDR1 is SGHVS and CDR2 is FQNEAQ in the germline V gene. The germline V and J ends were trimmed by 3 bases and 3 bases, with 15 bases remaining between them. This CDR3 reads CASSFNQGGIYEQYF. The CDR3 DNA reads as TGTGCCAGCAGCTTTAATCAGGGTGGGATCTACGAGCAGTACTTC.